Here is one T cell receptor (beta chain) with its context. Its antigen is undetermined. Before any sequencing was done, the ViraFEST assay used viral peptide pools to expand antigen-specific CD4+ T cells. Subsequent to a culture period of more than 8 days, CD4+ T cells were isolated. Vaccine recipients lacked prior SARS-CoV-2 infection and had negative nucleocapsid antibodies. This specimen comes from a study of vaccination effects on CD4 cells after COVID-19. Germline loops: CDR1 SEHNR, CDR2 FQNEAQ (reference sequence). Trimming cost V 2 bases and J 7 bases, with 14 bases left between them. This CDR3 is 14 amino acids long. The assay was immunoSEQ multiplex PCR, and TCRdb's table has in-frame clones only and misses some. The repertoire holds more than 20,000 clones, with around 75% as singletons.

Source: CD4+ T cells from PBMCs cultured with HCoV-NL63 spike peptides, taken before COVID-19 vaccination. This receptor was identified in a human donor who received a COVID-19 vaccine. The chain uses TRBV7-9 and TRBJ1-2; a weak D match, TRBD1 (5 bases). This chain's CDR3 is CASSLIAGISGYTF. In DNA form, the CDR3 reads TGTGCCAGCAGCTTAATAGCAGGGATCTCTGGCTACACCTTC.